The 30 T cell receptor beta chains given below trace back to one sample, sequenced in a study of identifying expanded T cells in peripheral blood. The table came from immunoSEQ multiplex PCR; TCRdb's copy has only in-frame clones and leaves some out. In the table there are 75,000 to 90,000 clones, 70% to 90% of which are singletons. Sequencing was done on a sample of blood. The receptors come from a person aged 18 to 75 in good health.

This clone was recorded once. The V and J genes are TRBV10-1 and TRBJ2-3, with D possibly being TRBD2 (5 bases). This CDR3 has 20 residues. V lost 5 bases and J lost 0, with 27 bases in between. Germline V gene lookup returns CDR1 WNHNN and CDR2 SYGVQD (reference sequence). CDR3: CASSLVAPFGLAPSTDTQYF. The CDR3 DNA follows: TGCGCCAGCAGTCTCGTAGCCCCCTTCGGACTGGCTCCTAGCACAGATACGCAGTATTTT.

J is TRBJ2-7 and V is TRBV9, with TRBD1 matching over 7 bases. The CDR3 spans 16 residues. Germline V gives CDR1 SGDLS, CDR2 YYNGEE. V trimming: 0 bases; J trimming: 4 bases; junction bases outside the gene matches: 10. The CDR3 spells CASSVDTTGLGYEQYF. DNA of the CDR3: TGTGCCAGCAGCGTAGACACGACAGGGTTAGGGTACGAGCAGTACTTC.

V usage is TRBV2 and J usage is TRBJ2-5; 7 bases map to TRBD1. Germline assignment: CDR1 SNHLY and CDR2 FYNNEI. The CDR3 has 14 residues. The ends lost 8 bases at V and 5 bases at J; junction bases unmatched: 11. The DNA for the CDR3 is TGTGCCAGCTCAGGGGGAGTAAGACGGGAGACCCAGTACTTC. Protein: CASSGGVRRETQYF.

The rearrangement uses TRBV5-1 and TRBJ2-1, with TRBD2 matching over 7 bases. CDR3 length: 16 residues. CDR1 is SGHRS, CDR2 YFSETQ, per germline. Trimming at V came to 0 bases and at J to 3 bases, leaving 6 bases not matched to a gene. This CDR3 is CASSLESSGIYNEQFF. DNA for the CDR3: TGCGCCAGCAGCTTGGAGTCTAGCGGAATCTACAATGAGCAGTTCTTC.

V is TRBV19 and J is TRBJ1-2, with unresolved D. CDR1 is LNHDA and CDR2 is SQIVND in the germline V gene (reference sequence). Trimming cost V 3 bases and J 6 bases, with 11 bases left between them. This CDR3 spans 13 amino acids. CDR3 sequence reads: CASSIQAQDGYTF. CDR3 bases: TGTGCCAGTAGTATCCAGGCGCAGGATGGCTACACCTTC.

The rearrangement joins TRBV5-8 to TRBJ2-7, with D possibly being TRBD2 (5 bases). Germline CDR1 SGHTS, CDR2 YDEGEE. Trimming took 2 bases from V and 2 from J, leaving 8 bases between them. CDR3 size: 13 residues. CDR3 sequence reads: CASSFGNTYEQYF. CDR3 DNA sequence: TGTGCCAGCAGCTTCGGGAATACCTACGAGCAGTACTTC.

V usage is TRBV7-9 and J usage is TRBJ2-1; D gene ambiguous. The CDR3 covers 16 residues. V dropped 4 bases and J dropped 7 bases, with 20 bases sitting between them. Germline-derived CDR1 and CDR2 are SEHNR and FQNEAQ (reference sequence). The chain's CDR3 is CASSSPRSSPSNEQFF. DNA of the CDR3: TGTGCCAGCAGCTCGCCTAGAAGTAGCCCATCGAATGAGCAGTTCTTC.

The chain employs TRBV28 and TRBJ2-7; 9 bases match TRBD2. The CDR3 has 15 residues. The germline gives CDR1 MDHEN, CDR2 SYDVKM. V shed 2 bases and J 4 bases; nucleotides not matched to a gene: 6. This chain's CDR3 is CASSLVSGSAYEQYF. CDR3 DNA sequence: TGTGCCAGCAGTTTAGTTAGCGGGAGTGCATACGAGCAGTACTTC.

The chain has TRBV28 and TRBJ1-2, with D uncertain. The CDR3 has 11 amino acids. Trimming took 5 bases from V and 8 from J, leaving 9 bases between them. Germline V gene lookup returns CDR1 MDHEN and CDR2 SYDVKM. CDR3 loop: CASSRPDGYTF. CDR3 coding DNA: TGTGCCAGCAGTCGTCCTGACGGCTACACCTTC.

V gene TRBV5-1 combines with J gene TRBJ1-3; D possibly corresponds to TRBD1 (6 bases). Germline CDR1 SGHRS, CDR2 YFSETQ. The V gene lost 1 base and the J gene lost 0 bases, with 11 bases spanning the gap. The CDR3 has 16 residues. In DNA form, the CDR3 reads TGCGCCAGCAGCTTGTCGGGGGCCCTCTCTGGAAACACCATATATTTT. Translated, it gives CASSLSGALSGNTIYF.

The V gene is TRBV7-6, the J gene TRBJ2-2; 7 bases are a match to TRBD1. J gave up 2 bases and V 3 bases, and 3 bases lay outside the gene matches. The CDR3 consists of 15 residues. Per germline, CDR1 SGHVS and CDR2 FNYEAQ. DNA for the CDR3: TGTGCCAGCAGCTTGGACAGGATTAACACCGGGGAGCTGTTTTTT. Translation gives CASSLDRINTGELFF.

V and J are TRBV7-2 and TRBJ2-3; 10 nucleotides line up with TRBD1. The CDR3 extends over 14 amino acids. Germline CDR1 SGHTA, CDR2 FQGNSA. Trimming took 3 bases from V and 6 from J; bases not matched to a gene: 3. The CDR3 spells CASSLGQGWDTQYF. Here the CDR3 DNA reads TGTGCCAGCAGCTTGGGACAGGGGTGGGATACGCAGTATTTT.

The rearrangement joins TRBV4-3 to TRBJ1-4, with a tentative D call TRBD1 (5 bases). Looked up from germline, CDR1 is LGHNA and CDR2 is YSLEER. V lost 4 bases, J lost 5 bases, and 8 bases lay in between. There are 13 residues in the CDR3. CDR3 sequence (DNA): TGCGCCAGCAGCCGGGCAGGGAATGAAAAACTGTTTTTT. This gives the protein CASSRAGNEKLFF.

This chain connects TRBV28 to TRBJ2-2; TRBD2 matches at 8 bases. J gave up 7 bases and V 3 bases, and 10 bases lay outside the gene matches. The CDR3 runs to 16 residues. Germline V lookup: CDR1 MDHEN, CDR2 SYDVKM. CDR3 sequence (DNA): TGTGCCAGCAGTTTTACTTCGGGAGGGCCCGGCGGGGAGCTGTTTTTT. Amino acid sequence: CASSFTSGGPGGELFF.

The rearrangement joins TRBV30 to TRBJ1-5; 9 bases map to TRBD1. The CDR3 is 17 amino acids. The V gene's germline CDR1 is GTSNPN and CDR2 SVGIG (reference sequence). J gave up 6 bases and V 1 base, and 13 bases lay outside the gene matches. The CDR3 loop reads CAWSGSAHGTGLQPQHF. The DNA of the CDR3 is TGTGCCTGGAGTGGGAGTGCTCACGGGACAGGGCTTCAGCCCCAGCATTTT.

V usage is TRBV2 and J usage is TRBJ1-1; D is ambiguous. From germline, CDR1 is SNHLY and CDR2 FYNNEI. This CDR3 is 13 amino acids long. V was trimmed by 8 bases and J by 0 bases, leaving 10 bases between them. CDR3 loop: CASSLSVNTEAFF. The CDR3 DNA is TGTGCCAGCTCGTTGAGCGTGAACACTGAAGCTTTCTTT.

This chain's CDR3 is CASSYHGTARGYGYTF. The CDR3 DNA reads TGTGCCAGCAGCTATCACGGGACCGCCCGGGGGTATGGCTACACCTTC. The chain joins TRBV27 to TRBJ1-2, with D perhaps TRBD1 (5 bases). CDR3 length: 16 residues. Germline loops: CDR1 MNHEY, CDR2 SMNVEV (reference sequence). Trimming took off 6 bases at V and 5 bases at J, with 22 bases between the two ends.

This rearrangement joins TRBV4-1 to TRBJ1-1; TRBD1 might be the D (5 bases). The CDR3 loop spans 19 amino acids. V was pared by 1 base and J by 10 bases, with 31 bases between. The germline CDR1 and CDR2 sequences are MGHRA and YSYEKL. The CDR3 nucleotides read TGCGCCAGCAGCCAAGGGCCCAAACGTGAGAGGGGAGATGCCCCCAGAGCTTTCTTT. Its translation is CASSQGPKRERGDAPRAFF.

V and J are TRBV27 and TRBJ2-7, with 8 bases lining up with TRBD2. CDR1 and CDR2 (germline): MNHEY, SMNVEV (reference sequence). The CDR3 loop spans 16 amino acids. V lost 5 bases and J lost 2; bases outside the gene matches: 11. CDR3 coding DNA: TGTGCCAGCAGTCCCTCCAGCGGGAGAGGGGCCTACGAGCAGTACTTC. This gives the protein CASSPSSGRGAYEQYF.

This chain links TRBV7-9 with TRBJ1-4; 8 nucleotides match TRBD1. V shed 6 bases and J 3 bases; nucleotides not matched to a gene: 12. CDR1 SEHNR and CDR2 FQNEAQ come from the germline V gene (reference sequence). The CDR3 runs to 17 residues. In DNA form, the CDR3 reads TGTGCCAGCAGATCCGGGACAGGCCAAAAGTCTAATGAAAAACTGTTTTTT. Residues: CASRSGTGQKSNEKLFF.

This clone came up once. DNA of the CDR3: TGTGCCAGCAGTTACTCTGCGCGGGGGTCCTACAATGAGCAGTTCTTC. Its translation: CASSYSARGSYNEQFF. The chain combines TRBV6-5 with TRBJ2-1; 7 bases align to TRBD2. The germline V gene encodes CDR1 MNHEY and CDR2 SVGAGI. V was pared by 0 bases and J by 1 base, with 3 bases of the junction left unmatched. The CDR3 is 16 amino acids.

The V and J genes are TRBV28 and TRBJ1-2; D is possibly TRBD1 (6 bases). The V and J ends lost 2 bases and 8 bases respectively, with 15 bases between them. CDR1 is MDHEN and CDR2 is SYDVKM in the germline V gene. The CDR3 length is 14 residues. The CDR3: CASSLNQGRDGYTF. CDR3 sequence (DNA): TGTGCCAGCAGTTTAAACCAGGGGCGCGACGGCTACACCTTC.

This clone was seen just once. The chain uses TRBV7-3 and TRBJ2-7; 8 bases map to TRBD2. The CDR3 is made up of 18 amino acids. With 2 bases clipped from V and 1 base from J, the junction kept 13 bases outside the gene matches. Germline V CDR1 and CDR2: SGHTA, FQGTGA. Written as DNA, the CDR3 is TGTGCCAGCAGCTTACATGGTGGAGGAGCGGGAGTATCCTACGAGCAGTACTTC. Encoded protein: CASSLHGGGAGVSYEQYF.

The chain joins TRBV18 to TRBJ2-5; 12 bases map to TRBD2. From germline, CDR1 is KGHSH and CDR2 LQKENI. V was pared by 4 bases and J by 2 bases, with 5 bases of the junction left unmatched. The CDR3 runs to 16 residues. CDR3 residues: CASSLGLAGLQETQYF. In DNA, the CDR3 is TGTGCCAGCTCACTTGGACTAGCGGGACTTCAAGAGACCCAGTACTTC.

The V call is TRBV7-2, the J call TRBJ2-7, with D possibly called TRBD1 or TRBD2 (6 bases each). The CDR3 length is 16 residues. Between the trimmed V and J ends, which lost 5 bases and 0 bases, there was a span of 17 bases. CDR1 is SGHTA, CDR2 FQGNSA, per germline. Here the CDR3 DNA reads TGTGCCAGCAGCCATCCTCCGGGGGCCCCCTCCTACGAGCAGTACTTC. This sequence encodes CASSHPPGAPSYEQYF.

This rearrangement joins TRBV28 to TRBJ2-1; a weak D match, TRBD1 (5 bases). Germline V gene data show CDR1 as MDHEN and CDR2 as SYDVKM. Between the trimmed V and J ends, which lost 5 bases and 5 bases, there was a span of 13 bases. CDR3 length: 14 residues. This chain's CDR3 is CASSPDTFHNEQFF. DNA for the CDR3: TGTGCCAGCAGTCCGGACACCTTCCACAATGAGCAGTTCTTC.

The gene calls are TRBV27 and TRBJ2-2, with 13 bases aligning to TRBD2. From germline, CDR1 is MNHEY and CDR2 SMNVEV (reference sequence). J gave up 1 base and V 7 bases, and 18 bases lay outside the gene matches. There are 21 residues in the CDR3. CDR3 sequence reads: CASKTKRGTSGTTLNTGELFF. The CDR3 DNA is TGTGCCAGCAAGACTAAGAGAGGGACTAGCGGGACAACATTGAACACCGGGGAGCTGTTTTTT.

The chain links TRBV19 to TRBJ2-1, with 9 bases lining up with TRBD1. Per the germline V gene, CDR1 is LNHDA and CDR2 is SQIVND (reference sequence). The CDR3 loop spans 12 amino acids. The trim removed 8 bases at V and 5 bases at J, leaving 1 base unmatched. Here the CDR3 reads CASGTGNNEQFF. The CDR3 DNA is TGTGCCAGTGGGACAGGGAACAATGAGCAGTTCTTC. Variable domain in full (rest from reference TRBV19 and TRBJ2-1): DGGITQSPKYLFRKEGQNVTLSCEQNLNHDAMYWYRQDPGQGLRLIYYSQIVNDFQKGDIAEGYSVSREKKESFPLTVTSAQKNPTAFYLCASGTGNNEQFFGPGTRLTVL.

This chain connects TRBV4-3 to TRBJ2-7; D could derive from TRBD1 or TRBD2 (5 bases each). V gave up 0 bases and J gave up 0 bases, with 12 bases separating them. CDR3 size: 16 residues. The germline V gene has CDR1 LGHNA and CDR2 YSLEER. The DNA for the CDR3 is TGCGCCAGCAGCCAAGATGTCCCGGGGCCCTCCTACGAGCAGTACTTC. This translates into CASSQDVPGPSYEQYF.

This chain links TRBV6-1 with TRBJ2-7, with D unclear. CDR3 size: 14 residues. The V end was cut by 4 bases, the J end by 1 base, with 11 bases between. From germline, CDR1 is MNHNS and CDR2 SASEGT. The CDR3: CASSAAALSYEQYF. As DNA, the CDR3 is TGTGCCAGCAGTGCCGCAGCCCTTTCCTACGAGCAGTACTTC.